This TCR beta chain comes out of a study of cytomegalovirus exposure and HLA in healthy donors. Regarding the study as a whole: Earlier analysis found most TCR beta V segments productive about 87% or about 30% of the time. Beyond CMV serostatus, there was no information to go on about immune exposure. Analysis was carried out at a later point, and it linked a missense DCLRE1C variant to TCR beta V- and J-gene trimming.

Remarks on this clone: Its antigen is still unknown.

13 Jbeta primers and 60 Vbeta primers were used for the PCR. Libraries were prepared by immunoSEQ multiplex PCR; TCRdb keeps only in-frame clonotypes and omits some of them. The table has some 140,000 clones, roughly 80% seen once. CDR3 length: 12 residues. Per germline, CDR1 MNHEY and CDR2 SMNVEV (reference sequence). V trimming: 5 bases; J trimming: 11 bases; junction bases outside the gene matches: 6. The chain has TRBV27 and TRBJ2-7, with TRBD2 matching over 10 bases. The receptor's source is a woman aged 40 to 49 in good health and CMV-seronegative. The sample was PBMCs. CDR3 protein: CASSTSGKGEYF. CDR3 coding DNA: TGTGCCAGCAGTACTAGCGGGAAAGGGGAGTACTTC.